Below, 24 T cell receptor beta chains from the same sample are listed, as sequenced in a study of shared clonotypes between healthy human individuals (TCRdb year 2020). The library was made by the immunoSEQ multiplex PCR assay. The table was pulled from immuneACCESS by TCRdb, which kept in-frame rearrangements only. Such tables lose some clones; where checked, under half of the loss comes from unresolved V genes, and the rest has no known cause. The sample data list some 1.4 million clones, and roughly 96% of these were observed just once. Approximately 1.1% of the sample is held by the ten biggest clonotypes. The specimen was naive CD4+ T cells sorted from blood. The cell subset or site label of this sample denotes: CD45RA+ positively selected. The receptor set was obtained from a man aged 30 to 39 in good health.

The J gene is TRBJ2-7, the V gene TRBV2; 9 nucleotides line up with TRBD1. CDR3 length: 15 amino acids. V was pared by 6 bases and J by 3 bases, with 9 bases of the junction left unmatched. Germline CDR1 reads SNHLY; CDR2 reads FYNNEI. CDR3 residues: CASRTTGGPYYEQYF. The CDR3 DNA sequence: TGTGCCAGCAGAACTACAGGGGGCCCCTACTACGAGCAGTACTTC.

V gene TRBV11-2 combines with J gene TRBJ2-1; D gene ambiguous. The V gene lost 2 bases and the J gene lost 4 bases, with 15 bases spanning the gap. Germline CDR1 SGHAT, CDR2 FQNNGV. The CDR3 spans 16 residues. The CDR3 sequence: CASSLSPGFGYNEQFF. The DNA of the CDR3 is TGTGCCAGCAGCTTATCCCCGGGCTTTGGGTACAATGAGCAGTTCTTC.

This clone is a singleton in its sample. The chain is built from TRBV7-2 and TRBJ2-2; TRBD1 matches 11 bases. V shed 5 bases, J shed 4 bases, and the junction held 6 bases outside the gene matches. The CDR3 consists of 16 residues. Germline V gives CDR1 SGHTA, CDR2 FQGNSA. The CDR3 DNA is TGTGCCAGCAGCCAACGGGACAGGGGGAGCACCGGGGAGCTGTTTTTT. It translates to CASSQRDRGSTGELFF. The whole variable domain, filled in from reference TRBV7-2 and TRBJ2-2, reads GAGVSQSPSNKVTEKGKDVELRCDPISGHTALYWYRQSLGQGLEFLIYFQGNSAPDKSGLPSDRFSAERTGGSVSTLTIQRTQQEDSAVYLCASSQRDRGSTGELFFGEGSRLTVL.

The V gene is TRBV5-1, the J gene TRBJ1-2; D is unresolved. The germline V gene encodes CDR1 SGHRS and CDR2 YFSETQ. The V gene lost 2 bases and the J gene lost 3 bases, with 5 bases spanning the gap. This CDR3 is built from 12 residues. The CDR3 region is CASSLEHYGYTF. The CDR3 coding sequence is TGCGCCAGCAGCTTAGAGCACTATGGCTACACCTTC.

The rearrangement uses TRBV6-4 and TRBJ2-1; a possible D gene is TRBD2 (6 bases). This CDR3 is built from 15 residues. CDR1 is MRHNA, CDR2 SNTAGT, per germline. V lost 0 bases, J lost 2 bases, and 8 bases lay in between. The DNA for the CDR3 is TGTGCCAGCAGTGACTCGGGGGGTCCCTACAATGAGCAGTTCTTC. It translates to CASSDSGGPYNEQFF.

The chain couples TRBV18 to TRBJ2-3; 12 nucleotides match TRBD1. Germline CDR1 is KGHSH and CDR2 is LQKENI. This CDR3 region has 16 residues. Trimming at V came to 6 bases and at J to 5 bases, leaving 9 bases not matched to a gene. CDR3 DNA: TGTGCCAGCTCTCCAGGGACAGGGGGCCAGGGAGATACGCAGTATTTT. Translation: CASSPGTGGQGDTQYF.

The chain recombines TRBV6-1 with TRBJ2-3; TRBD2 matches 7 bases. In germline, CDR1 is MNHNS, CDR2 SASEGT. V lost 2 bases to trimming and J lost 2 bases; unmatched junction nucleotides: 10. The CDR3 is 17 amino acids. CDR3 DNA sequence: TGTGCCAGCAGTGAAAAAACGACGGGAGGATTCACAGATACGCAGTATTTT. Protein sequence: CASSEKTTGGFTDTQYF.

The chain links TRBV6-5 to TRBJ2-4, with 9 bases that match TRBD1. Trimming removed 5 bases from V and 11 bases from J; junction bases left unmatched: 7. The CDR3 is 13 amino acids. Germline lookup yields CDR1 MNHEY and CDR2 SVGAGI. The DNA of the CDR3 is TGTGCCAGCAGTAACCTCGGGACAGGGTTTCAGTACTTC. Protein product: CASSNLGTGFQYF.

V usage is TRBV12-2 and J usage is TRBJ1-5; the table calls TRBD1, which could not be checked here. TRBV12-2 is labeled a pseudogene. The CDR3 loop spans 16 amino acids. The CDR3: CASRQDRESSNQPQHF. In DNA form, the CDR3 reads TGTGCAAGTCGACAAGACAGAGAGTCTAGCAATCAGCCCCAGCATTTT.

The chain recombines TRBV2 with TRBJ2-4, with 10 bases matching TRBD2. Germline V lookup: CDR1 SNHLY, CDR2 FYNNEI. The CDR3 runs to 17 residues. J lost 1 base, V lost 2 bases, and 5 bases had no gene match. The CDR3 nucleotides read TGTGCCAGCAGTGAACTTGGACTAGCGGACGCCAAAAACATTCAGTACTTC. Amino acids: CASSELGLADAKNIQYF.

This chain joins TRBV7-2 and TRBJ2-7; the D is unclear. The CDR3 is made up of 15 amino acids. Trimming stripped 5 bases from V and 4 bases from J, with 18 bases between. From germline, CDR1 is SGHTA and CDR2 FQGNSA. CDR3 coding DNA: TGTGCCAGCAGCGACGGTATTGCGAAAAGGTACGAGCAGTACTTC. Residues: CASSDGIAKRYEQYF.

As DNA, the CDR3 is TGTGCCAGCAGTGAAGTGATTTACTCTAGCACAGATACGCAGTATTTT. Translated: CASSEVIYSSTDTQYF. The chain recombines TRBV6-1 with TRBJ2-3, with D unresolved. Germline values: CDR1 MNHNS, CDR2 SASEGT. This CDR3 spans 16 amino acids. V lost 1 base, J lost 0 bases, and 11 bases lay in between.

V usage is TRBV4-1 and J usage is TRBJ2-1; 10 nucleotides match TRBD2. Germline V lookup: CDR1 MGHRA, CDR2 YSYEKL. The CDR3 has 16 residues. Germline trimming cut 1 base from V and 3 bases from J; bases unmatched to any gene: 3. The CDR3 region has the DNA TGCGCCAGCAGCCAAGGCATAGCGGGAGGCTACAATGAGCAGTTCTTC. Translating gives CASSQGIAGGYNEQFF.

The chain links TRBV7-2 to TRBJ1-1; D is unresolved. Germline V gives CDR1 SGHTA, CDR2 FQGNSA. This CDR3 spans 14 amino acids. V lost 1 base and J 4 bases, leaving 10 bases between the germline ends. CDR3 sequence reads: CASSLDRGSTEAFF. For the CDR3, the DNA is TGTGCCAGCAGCTTAGATAGAGGGAGCACTGAAGCTTTCTTT.

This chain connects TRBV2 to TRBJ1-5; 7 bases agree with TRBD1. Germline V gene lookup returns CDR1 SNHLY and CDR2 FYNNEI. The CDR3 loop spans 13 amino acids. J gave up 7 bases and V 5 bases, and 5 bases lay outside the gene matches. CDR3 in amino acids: CASSSDRDQPQHF. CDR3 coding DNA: TGTGCCAGCAGTTCAGACAGGGACCAGCCCCAGCATTTT.

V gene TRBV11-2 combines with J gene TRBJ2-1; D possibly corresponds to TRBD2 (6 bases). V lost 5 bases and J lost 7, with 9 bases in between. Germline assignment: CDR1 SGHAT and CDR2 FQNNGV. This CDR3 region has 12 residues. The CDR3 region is CASSPGANEQFF. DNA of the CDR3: TGTGCCAGCAGCCCGGGAGCGAATGAGCAGTTCTTC.

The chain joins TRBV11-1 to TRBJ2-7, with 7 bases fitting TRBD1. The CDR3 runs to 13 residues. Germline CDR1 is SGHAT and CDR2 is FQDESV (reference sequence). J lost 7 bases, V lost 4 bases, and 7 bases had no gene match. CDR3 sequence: CASSYRGPREQYF. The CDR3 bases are TGTGCCAGCAGCTACAGGGGACCAAGGGAGCAGTACTTC.

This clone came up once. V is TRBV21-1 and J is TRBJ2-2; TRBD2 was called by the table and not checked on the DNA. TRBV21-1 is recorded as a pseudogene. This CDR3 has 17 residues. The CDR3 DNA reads TGTGCCAGCAGCAAAGTAAGAGTGGAGAGAGTTAACGGGGAGCTGTTTTTT. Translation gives CASSKVRVERVNGELFF.

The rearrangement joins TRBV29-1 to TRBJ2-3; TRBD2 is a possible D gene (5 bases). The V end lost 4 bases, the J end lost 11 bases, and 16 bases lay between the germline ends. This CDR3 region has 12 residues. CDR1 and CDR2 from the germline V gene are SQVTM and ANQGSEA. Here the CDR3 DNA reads TGCAGCGTTGGGAAGGGAGCTGGAGGGCAGTATTTT. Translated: CSVGKGAGGQYF.

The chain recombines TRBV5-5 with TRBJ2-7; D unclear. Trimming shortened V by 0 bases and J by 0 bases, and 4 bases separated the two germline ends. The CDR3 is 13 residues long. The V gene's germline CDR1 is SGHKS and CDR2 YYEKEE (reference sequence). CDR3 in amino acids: CASSLEYSYEQYF. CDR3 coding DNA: TGTGCCAGCAGCTTGGAATACTCCTACGAGCAGTACTTC.

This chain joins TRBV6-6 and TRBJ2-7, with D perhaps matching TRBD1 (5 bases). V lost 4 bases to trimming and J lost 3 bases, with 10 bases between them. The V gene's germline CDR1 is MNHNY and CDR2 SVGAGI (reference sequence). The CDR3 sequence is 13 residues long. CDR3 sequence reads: CASSLQVNYEQYF. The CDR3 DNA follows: TGTGCCAGCAGTTTACAGGTGAACTACGAGCAGTACTTC.

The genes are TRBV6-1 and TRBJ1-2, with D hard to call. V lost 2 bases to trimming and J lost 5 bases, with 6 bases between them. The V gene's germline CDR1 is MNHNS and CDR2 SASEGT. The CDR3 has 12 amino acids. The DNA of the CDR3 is TGTGCCAGCAGTGAAAATCTATATGGCTACACCTTC. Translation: CASSENLYGYTF.

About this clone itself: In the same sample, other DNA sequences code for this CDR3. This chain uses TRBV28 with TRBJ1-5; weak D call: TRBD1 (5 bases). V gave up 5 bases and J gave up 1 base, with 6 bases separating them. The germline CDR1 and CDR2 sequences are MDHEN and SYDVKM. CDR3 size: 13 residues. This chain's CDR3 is CASSRDSNQPQHF. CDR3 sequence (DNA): TGTGCCAGCAGTCGGGACAGCAATCAGCCCCAGCATTTT.

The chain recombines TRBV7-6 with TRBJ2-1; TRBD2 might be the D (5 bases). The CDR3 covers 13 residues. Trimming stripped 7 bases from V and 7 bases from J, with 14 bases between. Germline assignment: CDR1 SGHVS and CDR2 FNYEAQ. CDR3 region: CASIPPTGNEQFF. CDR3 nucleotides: TGTGCCAGCATCCCGCCAACGGGGAATGAGCAGTTCTTC.